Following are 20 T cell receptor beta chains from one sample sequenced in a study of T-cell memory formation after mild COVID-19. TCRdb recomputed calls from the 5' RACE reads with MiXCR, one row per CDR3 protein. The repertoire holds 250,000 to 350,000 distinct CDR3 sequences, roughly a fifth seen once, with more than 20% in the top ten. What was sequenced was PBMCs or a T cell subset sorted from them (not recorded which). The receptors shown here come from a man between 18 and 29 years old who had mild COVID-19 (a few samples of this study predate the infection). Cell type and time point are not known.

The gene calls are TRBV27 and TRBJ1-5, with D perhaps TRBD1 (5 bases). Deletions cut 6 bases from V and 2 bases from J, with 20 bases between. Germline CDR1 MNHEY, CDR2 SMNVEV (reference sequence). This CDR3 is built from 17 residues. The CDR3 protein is CASSLTGGYGGNQPQHF. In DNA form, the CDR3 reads TGTGCCAGCAGCCTTACTGGGGGATACGGAGGCAATCAGCCCCAGCATTTT.

The CDR3 nucleotides are TGTGCCAGCGCAGTCAGGCAATATCAGCCCCAGCATTTT. It yields the protein CASAVRQYQPQHF. The J gene is TRBJ1-5, the V gene TRBV6-6; D gene uncertain. The V gene's germline CDR1 is MNHNY and CDR2 SVGAGI (reference sequence). The CDR3 is 13 amino acids. V lost 8 bases and J 5 bases, leaving 13 bases between the germline ends.

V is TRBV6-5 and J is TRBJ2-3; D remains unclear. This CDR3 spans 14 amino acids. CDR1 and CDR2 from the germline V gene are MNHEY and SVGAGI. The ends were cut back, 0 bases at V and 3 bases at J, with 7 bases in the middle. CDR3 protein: CASSYSGPTDTQYF. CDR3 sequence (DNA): TGTGCCAGCAGTTACTCGGGCCCTACAGATACGCAGTATTTT.

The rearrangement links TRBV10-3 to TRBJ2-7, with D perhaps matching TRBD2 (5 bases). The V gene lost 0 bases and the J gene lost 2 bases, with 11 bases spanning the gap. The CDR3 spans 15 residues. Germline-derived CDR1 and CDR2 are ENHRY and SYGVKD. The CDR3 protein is CAISESGGQAYEQYF. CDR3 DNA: TGTGCCATCAGTGAGTCGGGCGGGCAAGCCTACGAGCAGTACTTC.

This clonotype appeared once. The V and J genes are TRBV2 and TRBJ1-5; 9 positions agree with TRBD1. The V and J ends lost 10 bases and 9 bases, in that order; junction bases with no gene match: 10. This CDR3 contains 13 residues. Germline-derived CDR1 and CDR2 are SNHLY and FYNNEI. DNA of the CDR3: TGTGCCACAAGGACAGGGGCTGTTGGGCCCCAGCATTTT. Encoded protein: CATRTGAVGPQHF.

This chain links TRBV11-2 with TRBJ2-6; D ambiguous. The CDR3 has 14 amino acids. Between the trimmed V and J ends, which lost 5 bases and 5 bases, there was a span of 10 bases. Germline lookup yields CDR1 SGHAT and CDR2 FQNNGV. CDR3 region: CASSASVRANVLTF. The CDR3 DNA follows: TGTGCCAGCAGCGCGTCGGTGAGGGCCAACGTCCTGACTTTC.

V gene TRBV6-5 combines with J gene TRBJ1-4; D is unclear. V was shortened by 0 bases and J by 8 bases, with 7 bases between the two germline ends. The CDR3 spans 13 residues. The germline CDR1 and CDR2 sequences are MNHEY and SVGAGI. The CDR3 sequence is CASSYSSKEKLFF. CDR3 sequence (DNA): TGTGCCAGCAGTTACTCGAGTAAGGAAAAACTGTTTTTT.

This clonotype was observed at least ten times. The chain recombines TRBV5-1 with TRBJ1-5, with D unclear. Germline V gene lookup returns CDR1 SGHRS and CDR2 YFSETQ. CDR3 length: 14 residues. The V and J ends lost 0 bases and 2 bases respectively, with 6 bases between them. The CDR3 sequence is CASSLDSGNQPQHF. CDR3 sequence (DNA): TGCGCCAGCAGCTTGGATTCGGGCAATCAGCCCCAGCATTTT.

CDR3 sequence: CSATPRVLGYEQYF. The DNA of the CDR3 is TGCAGTGCTACCCCTAGGGTCCTAGGCTACGAGCAGTACTTC. The chain employs TRBV20-1 and TRBJ2-7; D is ambiguous. V was clipped by 4 bases and J by 3 bases, with 16 bases between them. Per the germline V gene, CDR1 is DFQATT and CDR2 is SNEGSKA (reference sequence). The CDR3 consists of 14 residues.

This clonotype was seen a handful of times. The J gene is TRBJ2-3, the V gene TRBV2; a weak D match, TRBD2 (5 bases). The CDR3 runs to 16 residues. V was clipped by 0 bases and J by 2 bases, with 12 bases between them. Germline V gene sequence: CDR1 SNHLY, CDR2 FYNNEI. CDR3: CASSEARWTSTDTQYF. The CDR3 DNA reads TGTGCCAGCAGTGAAGCGCGGTGGACTTCCACAGATACGCAGTATTTT.

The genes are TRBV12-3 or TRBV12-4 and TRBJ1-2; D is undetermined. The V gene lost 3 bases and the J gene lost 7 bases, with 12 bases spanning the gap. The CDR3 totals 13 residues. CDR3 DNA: TGTGCCAGCAGTTTGCAGATACCGTCTGGCTACACCTTC. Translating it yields CASSLQIPSGYTF.

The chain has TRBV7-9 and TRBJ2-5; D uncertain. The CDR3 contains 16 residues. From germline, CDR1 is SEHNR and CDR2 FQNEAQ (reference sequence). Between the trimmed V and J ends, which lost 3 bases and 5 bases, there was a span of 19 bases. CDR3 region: CASSFLLGSGGETQYF. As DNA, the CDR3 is TGTGCCAGCAGCTTTCTTCTGGGATCGGGTGGGGAGACCCAGTACTTC.

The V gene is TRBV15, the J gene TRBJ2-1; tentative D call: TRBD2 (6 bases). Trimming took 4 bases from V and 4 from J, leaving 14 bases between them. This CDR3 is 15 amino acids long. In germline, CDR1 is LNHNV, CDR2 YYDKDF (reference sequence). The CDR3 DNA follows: TGTGCCACCAGCATCTTTTCCGGGACTTACAATGAGCAGTTCTTC. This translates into CATSIFSGTYNEQFF. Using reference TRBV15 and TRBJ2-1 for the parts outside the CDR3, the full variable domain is DAMVIQNPRYQVTQFGKPVTLSCSQTLNHNVMYWYQQKSSQAPKLLFHYYDKDFNNEADTPDNFQSRRPNTSFCFLDIRSPGLGDTAMYLCATSIFSGTYNEQFFGPGTRLTVL.

The CDR3 nucleotides read TGCGCCAGCAGCCTCTTGACAGGGGGCCTCACTGAAGCTTTCTTT. Translation gives CASSLLTGGLTEAFF. The V gene is TRBV4-1, the J gene TRBJ1-1; 10 nucleotides align to TRBD1. The V gene's germline CDR1 is MGHRA and CDR2 YSYEKL. With 4 bases clipped from V and 4 bases from J, the junction kept 6 bases outside the gene matches. The CDR3 spans 15 residues.

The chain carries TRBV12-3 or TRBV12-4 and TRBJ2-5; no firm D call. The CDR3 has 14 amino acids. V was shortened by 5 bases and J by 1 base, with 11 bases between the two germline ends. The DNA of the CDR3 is TGTGCCAGCAGTCCCGGGCCGAGCCAAGAGACCCAGTACTTC. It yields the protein CASSPGPSQETQYF.

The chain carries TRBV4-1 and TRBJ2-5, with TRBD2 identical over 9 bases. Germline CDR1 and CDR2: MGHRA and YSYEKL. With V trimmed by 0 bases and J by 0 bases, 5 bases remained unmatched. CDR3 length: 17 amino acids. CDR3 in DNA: TGCGCCAGCAGCCAAGATCAGACTAGCGGCTACCAAGAGACCCAGTACTTC. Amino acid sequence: CASSQDQTSGYQETQYF.

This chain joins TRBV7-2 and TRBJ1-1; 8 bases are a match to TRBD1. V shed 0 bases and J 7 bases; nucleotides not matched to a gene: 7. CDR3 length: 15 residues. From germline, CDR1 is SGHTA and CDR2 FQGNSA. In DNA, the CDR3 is TGTGCCAGCAGCTTAGCGACAGGGGCCACGGGTGAAGCTTTCTTT. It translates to CASSLATGATGEAFF.

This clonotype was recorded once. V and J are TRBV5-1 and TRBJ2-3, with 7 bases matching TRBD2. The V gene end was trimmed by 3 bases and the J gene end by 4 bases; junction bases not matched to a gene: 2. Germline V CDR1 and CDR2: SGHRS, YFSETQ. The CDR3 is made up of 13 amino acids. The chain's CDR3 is CASSWTRSDTQYF. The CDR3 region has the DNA TGCGCCAGCAGCTGGACTAGATCAGATACGCAGTATTTT.

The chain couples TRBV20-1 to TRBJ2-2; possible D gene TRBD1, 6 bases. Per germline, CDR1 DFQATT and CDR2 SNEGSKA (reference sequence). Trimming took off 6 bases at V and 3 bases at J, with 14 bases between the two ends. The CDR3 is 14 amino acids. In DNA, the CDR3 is TGCAGTGCAAAGATTGGGACACACACCGGGGAGCTGTTTTTT. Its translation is CSAKIGTHTGELFF.

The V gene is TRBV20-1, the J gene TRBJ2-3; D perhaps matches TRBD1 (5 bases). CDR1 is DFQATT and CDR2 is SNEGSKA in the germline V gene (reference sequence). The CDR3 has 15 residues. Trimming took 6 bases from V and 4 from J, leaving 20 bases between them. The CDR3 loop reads CSAPQPGRASDTQYF. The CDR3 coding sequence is TGCAGTGCCCCACAACCCGGCAGGGCCTCAGATACGCAGTATTTT.